These 7 T cell receptor beta chains were sequenced from one sample in a study of T cell repertoires in cytomegalovirus infection (dated by TCRdb to the late 2010s). TCRdb shows the sequencer as Illumina HiSeq 1500. Using fastp at Q25 and MiXCR, TCRdb reprocessed the public reads and kept productive beta chains. Every distinct CDR3 protein forms one entry, paired with its most common genes and DNA. This sample has some 900,000 distinct CDR3 sequences in its table, and about 31% of those were observed once. The ten largest clones represent around 12% of the sample. These TCRs are of unknown antigen specificity. The treatment or condition label, read with the paper, signifies: in vitro stimulation with specific CMV peptide epitopes to enrich CMV-specific T cells. This sample comprised cultured CD8+ T cells from PBMCs, obtained from culture after CMV antigen stimulation. All receptors come from a human donor in good health (CMV status not recorded). Some clones in this sample may be carry-over from other donors' samples.

This clonotype was counted only a few times. The chain couples TRBV4-3 to TRBJ2-5; 10 nucleotides align to TRBD1. Germline V gene data show CDR1 as LGHNA and CDR2 as YSLEER. This CDR3 region has 15 residues. Trimming took 1 base from V and 1 from J; bases not matched to a gene: 0. The CDR3 protein is CASSQGQGAQETQYF. CDR3 sequence (DNA): TGCGCCAGCAGCCAAGGACAGGGGGCCCAAGAGACCCAGTACTTC.

This clonotype was counted only a few times. V and J are TRBV7-6 and TRBJ1-2; D perhaps matches TRBD1 (5 bases). This CDR3 comprises 15 residues. The germline V and J ends were trimmed by 5 bases and 5 bases, with 18 bases remaining between them. The V gene's germline CDR1 is SGHVS and CDR2 FNYEAQ. The CDR3 loop reads CASSPWQGADYGYTF. CDR3 in DNA: TGTGCCAGCAGCCCTTGGCAAGGGGCCGATTATGGCTACACCTTC.

The chain employs TRBV6-2 or TRBV6-3 and TRBJ2-1, with D perhaps matching TRBD1 (6 bases). With 2 bases removed from V and 9 bases from J, the gap between germline ends came to 17 bases. From germline, CDR1 is MNHEY and CDR2 SVGEGT. This CDR3 has 15 residues. The DNA for the CDR3 is TGTGCCAGCAGTTACGTCAAGACAGGTTCGGGTGAGCAGTTCTTC. Amino acid sequence: CASSYVKTGSGEQFF.

A word on this clonotype: At one end, the junction sequence differs from germline, possibly due to a read error. The genes are TRBV2 and TRBJ1-5; 10 bases match TRBD1. Germline V CDR1 and CDR2: SNHLY, FYNNEI. The CDR3 totals 15 residues. The CDR3 nucleotides read TGTGCCTGCAGTGAGGGGACAGGGGCCGCTCAGCCCCAGCATTTT. Residues: CACSEGTGAAQPQHF.

The table lists this clonotype with many counts. The V and J genes are TRBV7-2 and TRBJ2-5; perhaps TRBD2 as D (7 bases). CDR1 is SGHTA, CDR2 FQGNSA, per germline. Trimming shortened V by 2 bases and J by 5 bases, and 15 bases separated the two germline ends. CDR3 length: 15 residues. The CDR3 spells CASSLIGGGLETQYF. The DNA for the CDR3 is TGTGCCAGCAGCTTAATAGGGGGGGGCCTGGAGACCCAGTACTTC.

This sequence joins TRBV20-1 and TRBJ2-3, with no clear D. Germline loops: CDR1 DFQATT, CDR2 SNEGSKA (reference sequence). The V and J ends lost 6 bases and 4 bases respectively, with 8 bases between them. The CDR3 totals 11 residues. CDR3 bases: TGCAGTGCCCCGGACCCAGATACGCAGTATTTT. Translating gives CSAPDPDTQYF.

This clonotype has only a few counts. This sequence joins TRBV28 and TRBJ1-5; no clear D. Germline V CDR1 and CDR2: MDHEN, SYDVKM. This CDR3 spans 19 amino acids. Trimming pared 3 bases from V and 0 bases from J, leaving 21 bases between. CDR3 residues: CASSFPGDQISPSNQPQHF. CDR3 in DNA: TGTGCCAGCAGTTTCCCCGGGGATCAGATATCCCCTAGCAATCAGCCCCAGCATTTT.